This is a list of T cell receptor beta chains from one sample in a study of cytomegalovirus exposure and HLA in healthy donors. Clones were sequenced by immunoSEQ multiplex PCR, and TCRdb holds only the in-frame ones, with some missing. Counted here are 110,000 to 150,000 clones, 60% to 80% occurring once; the ten biggest clones make up 1.5% to 2%. The sequenced material came from PBMCs. These receptor sequences come from a woman aged 25 to 45 in good health and CMV-seronegative. Both conserved end residues are part of each CDR3. Each record gives: clone size, V gene, CDR3 length, D gene, J gene, CDR3 DNA, CDR3 protein. A D gene is named only where the DNA matches it firmly. The size of a clone is reported for some rows only, either as once, few or many, or as a class for expanded clones.

-	TRBV5-1	15	TRBD1	TRBJ2-5	TGCGCCAGCAGCTCCGGGACAGGGGTCCGAGAGACCCAGTACTTC	CASSSGTGVRETQYF
-	TRBV9	15	TRBD1	TRBJ1-1	TGTGCCAGCAGCAAAACAGGGGGGCGGAACACTGAAGCTTTCTTT	CASSKTGGRNTEAFF
-	TRBV6-1	14	-	TRBJ1-5	TGTGCCTCCAGGAGGGGCCTGAGCAATCAGCCCCAGCATTTT	CASRRGLSNQPQHF
-	TRBV7-2	15	TRBD1	TRBJ1-3	TGTGCCAGCAGTTCAACAGGGGCATCGGGAAACACCATATATTTT	CASSSTGASGNTIYF
-	TRBV2	15	-	TRBJ2-7	TGTGCCAGCAGGGGGGAGGGGACAGGCTCCTACGAGCAGTACTTC	CASRGEGTGSYEQYF
-	TRBV19	13	-	TRBJ1-2	TGTGCCAGTAGCCCTGAGGGCCTCGGGGGCTACACCTTC	CASSPEGLGGYTF
-	TRBV9	16	TRBD1	TRBJ1-2	TGTGCCAGCAGCGCCCATGGGACAGGGGGCATTGGTGGCTACACCTTC	CASSAHGTGGIGGYTF
-	TRBV19	15	TRBD1	TRBJ2-2	TGTGCCAGTAGTAGGGGGACAGGGGCCACCGGGGAGCTGTTTTTT	CASSRGTGATGELFF
-	TRBV9	15	-	TRBJ1-6	TGTGCCAGCAGCGTAGAAGGCAGGGGCAATTCACCCCTCCACTTT	CASSVEGRGNSPLHF
-	TRBV5-1	17	TRBD1	TRBJ1-3	TGCGCCAGCAGCTTGGAGGGGACAGGGTTCGCTGGAAACACCATATATTTT	CASSLEGTGFAGNTIYF
once	TRBV9	16	-	TRBJ2-3	TGTGCCAGCAGCGTAGAAGGGTACTCGAGGGCAGATACGCAGTATTTT	CASSVEGYSRADTQYF
-	TRBV18	17	-	TRBJ1-4	TGTGCCAGCTCACAAGAACGGTTGGGCGCAACTAATGAAAAACTGTTTTTT	CASSQERLGATNEKLFF
once	TRBV9	14	TRBD1	TRBJ2-7	TGTGCCAGCAGCGGTGGGACAGGTCCCTACGAGCAGTACTTC	CASSGGTGPYEQYF
few	TRBV5-1	16	-	TRBJ2-3	TGCGCCAGCAGCTCCCAGGGGGGAACTAGCACAGATACGCAGTATTTT	CASSSQGGTSTDTQYF
-	TRBV6-5	14	-	TRBJ1-1	TGTGCCAGCTCAAGGACGGGGGGGAACACTGAAGCTTTCTTT	CASSRTGGNTEAFF
-	TRBV5-6	15	TRBD1	TRBJ2-1	TGTGCCAGCAGCTTTCCGGGACAGGAATACAATGAGCAGTTCTTC	CASSFPGQEYNEQFF
-	TRBV7-2	14	-	TRBJ2-7	TGTGCCAGCAGCCCTAGGAGGAGCTCCTACGAGCAGTACTTC	CASSPRRSSYEQYF
-	TRBV5-4	13	TRBD1	TRBJ1-1	TGTGCCAGCAGCCTTGACAGGGCCACTGAAGCTTTCTTT	CASSLDRATEAFF